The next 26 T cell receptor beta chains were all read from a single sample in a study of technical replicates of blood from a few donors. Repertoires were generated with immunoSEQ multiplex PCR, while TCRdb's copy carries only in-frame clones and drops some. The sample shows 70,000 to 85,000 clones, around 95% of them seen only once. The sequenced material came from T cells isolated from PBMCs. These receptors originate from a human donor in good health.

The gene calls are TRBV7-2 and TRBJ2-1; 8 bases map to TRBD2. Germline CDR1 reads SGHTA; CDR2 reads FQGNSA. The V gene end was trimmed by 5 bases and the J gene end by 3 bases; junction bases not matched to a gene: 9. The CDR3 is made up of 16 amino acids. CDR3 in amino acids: CASSPWTSRNYNEQFF. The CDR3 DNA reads TGTGCCAGCAGCCCCTGGACTAGCAGGAACTACAATGAGCAGTTCTTC.

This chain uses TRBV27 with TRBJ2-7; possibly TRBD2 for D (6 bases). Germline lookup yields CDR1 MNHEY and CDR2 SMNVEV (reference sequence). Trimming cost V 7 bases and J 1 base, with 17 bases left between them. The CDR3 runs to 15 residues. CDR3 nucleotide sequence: TGTGCCAGCAATCCAGTAGGGAGGTCGTCCTACGAGCAGTACTTC. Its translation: CASNPVGRSSYEQYF.

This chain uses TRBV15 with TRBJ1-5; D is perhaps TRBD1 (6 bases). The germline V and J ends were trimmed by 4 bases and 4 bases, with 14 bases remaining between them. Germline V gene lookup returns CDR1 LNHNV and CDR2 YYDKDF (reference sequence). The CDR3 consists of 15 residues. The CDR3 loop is CATSKGDIQNQPQHF. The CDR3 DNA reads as TGTGCCACCAGCAAAGGGGACATTCAAAATCAGCCCCAGCATTTT. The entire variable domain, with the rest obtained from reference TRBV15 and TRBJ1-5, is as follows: DAMVIQNPRYQVTQFGKPVTLSCSQTLNHNVMYWYQQKSSQAPKLLFHYYDKDFNNEADTPDNFQSRRPNTSFCFLDIRSPGLGDTAMYLCATSKGDIQNQPQHFGDGTRLSIL.

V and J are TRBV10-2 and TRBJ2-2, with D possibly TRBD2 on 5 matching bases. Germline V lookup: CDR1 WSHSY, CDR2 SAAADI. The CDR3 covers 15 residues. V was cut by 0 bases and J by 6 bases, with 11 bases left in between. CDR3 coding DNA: TGCGCCAGCAGTGAGTCGAGAGGGTCGGCCGGGGAGCTGTTTTTT. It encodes CASSESRGSAGELFF.

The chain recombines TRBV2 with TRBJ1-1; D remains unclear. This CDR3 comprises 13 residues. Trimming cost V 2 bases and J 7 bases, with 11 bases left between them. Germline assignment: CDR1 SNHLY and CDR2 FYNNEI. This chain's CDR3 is CASSESPGGEAFF. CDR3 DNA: TGTGCCAGCAGTGAAAGCCCAGGAGGTGAAGCTTTCTTT.

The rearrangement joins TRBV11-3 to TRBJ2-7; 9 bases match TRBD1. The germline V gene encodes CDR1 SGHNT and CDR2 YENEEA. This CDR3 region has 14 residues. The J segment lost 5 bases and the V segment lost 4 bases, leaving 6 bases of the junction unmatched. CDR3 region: CASSSGTGTNEQYF. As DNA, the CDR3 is TGTGCCAGCAGCTCCGGGACAGGGACAAACGAGCAGTACTTC.

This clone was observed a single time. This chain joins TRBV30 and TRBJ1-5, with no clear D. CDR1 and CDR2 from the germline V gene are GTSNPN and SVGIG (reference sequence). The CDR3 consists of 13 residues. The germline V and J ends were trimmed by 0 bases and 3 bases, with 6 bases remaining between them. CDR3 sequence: CAWSVQSNQPQHF. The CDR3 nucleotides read TGTGCCTGGAGTGTACAGTCCAATCAGCCCCAGCATTTT.

The chain's CDR3 is CASSLRIRTSGSGSTGELFF. CDR3 in DNA: TGCGCCAGCAGCCTGAGAATAAGGACTAGCGGGAGTGGCAGCACCGGGGAGCTGTTTTTT. The rearrangement joins TRBV4-1 to TRBJ2-2; 13 bases map to TRBD2. Germline CDR1 is MGHRA and CDR2 is YSYEKL. Losses at the gene ends were 4 bases for V and 4 bases for J; bases not matched to a gene: 15. The CDR3 length is 20 residues.

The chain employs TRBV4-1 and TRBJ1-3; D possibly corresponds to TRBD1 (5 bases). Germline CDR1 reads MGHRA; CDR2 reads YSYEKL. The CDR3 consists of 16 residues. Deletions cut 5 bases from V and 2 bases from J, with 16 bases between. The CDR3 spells CASSARTSGAGNTIYF. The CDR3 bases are TGCGCCAGCAGCGCCAGAACCTCGGGGGCTGGAAACACCATATATTTT.

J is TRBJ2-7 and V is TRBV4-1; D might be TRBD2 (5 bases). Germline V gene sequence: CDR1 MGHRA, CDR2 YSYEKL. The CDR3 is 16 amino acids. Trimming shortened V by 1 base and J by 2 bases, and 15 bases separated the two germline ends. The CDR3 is CASSQVPRTGTYEQYF. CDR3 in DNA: TGCGCCAGCAGCCAAGTCCCCCGGACGGGGACCTACGAGCAGTACTTC.

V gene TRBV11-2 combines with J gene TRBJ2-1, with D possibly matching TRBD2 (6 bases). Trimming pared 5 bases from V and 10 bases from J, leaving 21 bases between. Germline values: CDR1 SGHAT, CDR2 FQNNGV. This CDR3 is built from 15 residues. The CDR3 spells CASSTGTPIVSEQFF. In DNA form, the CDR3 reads TGTGCCAGCAGCACCGGGACTCCGATTGTCTCGGAGCAGTTCTTC.

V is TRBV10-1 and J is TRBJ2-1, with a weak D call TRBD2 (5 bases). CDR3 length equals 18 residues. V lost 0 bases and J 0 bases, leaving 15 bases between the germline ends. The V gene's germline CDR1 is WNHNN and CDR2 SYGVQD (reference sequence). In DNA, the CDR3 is TGCGCCAGCAGTGAGTCGTTTGCGGGCTTGAGCTCCTACAATGAGCAGTTCTTC. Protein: CASSESFAGLSSYNEQFF.

The CDR3 reads CASSLGGQQATDTQYF. CDR3 nucleotide sequence: TGTGCCAGCAGCTTGGGGGGACAGCAGGCCACAGATACGCAGTATTTT. The rearrangement uses TRBV5-4 and TRBJ2-3, with 7 bases that match TRBD1. From germline, CDR1 is SGHNT and CDR2 YYREEE (reference sequence). CDR3 size: 16 residues. V lost 0 bases and J lost 2; bases outside the gene matches: 6.

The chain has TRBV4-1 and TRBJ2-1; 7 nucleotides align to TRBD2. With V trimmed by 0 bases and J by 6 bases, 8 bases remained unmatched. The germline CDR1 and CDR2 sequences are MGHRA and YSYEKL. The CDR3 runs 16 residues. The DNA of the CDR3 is TGCGCCAGCAGCCAAGAAATAGGACTAGTTGCCAATGAGCAGTTCTTC. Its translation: CASSQEIGLVANEQFF.

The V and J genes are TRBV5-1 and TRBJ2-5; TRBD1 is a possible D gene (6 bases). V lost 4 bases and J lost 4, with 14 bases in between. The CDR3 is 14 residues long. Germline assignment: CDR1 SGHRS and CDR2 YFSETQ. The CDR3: CASSARDTGETQYF. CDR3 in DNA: TGCGCCAGCAGCGCTCGGGACACCGGAGAGACCCAGTACTTC.

CDR3 sequence (DNA): TGTGCCAGTAGTATTTACGGTCAGCCCCAGCATTTT. Its protein is CASSIYGQPQHF. The V call is TRBV19, the J call TRBJ1-5; D is ambiguous. This CDR3 has 12 amino acids. Per the germline V gene, CDR1 is LNHDA and CDR2 is SQIVND (reference sequence). Trimming stripped 3 bases from V and 6 bases from J, with 6 bases between.

CDR3 sequence reads: CASSLSGGSGNTIYF. The DNA for the CDR3 is TGTGCCAGCAGCCTCTCAGGGGGATCTGGAAACACCATATATTTT. The V call is TRBV27, the J call TRBJ1-3, with TRBD1 identical over 7 bases. This CDR3 has 15 amino acids. The germline gives CDR1 MNHEY, CDR2 SMNVEV (reference sequence). V was pared by 6 bases and J by 1 base, with 6 bases of the junction left unmatched.

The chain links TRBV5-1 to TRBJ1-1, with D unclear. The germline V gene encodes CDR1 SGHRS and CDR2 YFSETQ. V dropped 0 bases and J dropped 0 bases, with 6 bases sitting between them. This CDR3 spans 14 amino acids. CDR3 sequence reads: CASSLDSMNTEAFF. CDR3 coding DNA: TGCGCCAGCAGCTTGGATTCCATGAACACTGAAGCTTTCTTT. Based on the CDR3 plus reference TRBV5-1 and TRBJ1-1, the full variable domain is KAGVTQTPRYLIKTRGQQVTLSCSPISGHRSVSWYQQTPGQGLQFLFEYFSETQRNKGNFPGRFSGRQFSNSRSEMNVSTLELGDSALYLCASSLDSMNTEAFFGQGTRLTVV.

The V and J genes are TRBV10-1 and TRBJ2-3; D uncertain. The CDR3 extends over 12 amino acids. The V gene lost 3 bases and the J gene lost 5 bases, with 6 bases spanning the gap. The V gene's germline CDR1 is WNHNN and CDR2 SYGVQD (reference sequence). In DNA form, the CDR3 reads TGCGCCAGCAGTGAATCCCTAGATACGCAGTATTTT. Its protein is CASSESLDTQYF.

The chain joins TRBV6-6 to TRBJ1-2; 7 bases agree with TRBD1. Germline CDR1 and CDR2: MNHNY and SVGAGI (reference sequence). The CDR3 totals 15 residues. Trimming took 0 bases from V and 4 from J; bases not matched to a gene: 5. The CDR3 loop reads CASSYSGQKTYGYTF. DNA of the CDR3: TGTGCCAGCAGTTACTCGGGACAGAAGACCTATGGCTACACCTTC.

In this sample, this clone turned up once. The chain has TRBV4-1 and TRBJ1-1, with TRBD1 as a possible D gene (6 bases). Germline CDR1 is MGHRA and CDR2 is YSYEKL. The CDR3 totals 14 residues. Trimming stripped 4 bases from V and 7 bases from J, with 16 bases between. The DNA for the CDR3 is TGCGCCAGCAGCCGAAGCGGACAGTTATTTGAAGCTTTCTTT. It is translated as CASSRSGQLFEAFF.

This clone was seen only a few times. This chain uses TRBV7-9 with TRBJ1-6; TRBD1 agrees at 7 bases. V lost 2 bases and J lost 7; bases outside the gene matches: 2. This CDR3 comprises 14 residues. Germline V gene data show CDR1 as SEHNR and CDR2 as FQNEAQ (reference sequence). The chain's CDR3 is CASSLTGENSPLHF. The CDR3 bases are TGTGCCAGCAGCTTAACAGGGGAAAATTCACCCCTCCACTTT.

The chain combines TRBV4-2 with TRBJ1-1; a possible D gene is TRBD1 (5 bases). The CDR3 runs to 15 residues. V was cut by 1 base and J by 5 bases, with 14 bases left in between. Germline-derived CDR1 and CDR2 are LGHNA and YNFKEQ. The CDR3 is CASSQGRDGGTEAFF. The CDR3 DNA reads TGTGCCAGCAGCCAAGGACGGGACGGGGGGACTGAAGCTTTCTTT.

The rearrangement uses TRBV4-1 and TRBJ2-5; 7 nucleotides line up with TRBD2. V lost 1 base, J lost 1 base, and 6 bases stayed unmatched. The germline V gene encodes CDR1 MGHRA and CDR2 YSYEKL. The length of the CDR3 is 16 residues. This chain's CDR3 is CASSQGAGATQETQYF. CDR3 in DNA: TGCGCCAGCAGCCAAGGGGCGGGAGCGACCCAAGAGACCCAGTACTTC.

The chain's CDR3 is CASSWGLAGYEQYF. The CDR3 DNA reads TGCGCCAGCAGCTGGGGACTAGCGGGCTACGAGCAGTACTTC. The genes are TRBV5-1 and TRBJ2-7; 12 nucleotides align to TRBD2. CDR1 SGHRS and CDR2 YFSETQ come from the germline V gene. The CDR3 totals 14 residues. V was clipped by 3 bases and J by 3 bases; unmatched bases: 1.

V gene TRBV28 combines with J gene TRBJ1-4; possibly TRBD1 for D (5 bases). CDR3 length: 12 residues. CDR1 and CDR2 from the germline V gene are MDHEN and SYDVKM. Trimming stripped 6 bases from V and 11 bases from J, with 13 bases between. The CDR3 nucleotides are TGTGCCAGCAGCCGTAGACAGAACAAACTGTTTTTT. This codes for CASSRRQNKLFF.